These 22 T cell receptor beta chains came from one sample sequenced in a study of T-cell reconstitution after alpha-beta-depleted transplantation in children. Unique molecular identifiers featured in how the TCRbeta library was prepared. TCRdb used MiXCR to reprocess the PCR reads, holding one entry per CDR3 protein. The sample lists 330,000 or so distinct CDR3 sequences, about 9.3% occurring once. Sequences were derived from PBMCs from the stem cell graft donor, sampled from the stem cell graft. These receptors were obtained from a human donor who donated a stem cell graft to a child with acute lymphoblastic leukemia.

The chain combines TRBV12-3 or TRBV12-4 with TRBJ2-1; 13 positions match TRBD2. The CDR3 is 18 amino acids. V shed 6 bases, J shed 14 bases, and the junction held 22 bases outside the gene matches. The CDR3 is CASSRTGGRLAGGFGEFF. CDR3 sequence (DNA): TGTGCCAGCAGCCGGACAGGGGGTCGACTAGCGGGAGGCTTCGGAGAGTTCTTC.

This clonotype has just a few counts. The V call is TRBV28, the J call TRBJ2-3; TRBD2 agrees at 10 bases. The CDR3 contains 20 residues. V lost 6 bases, J lost 2 bases, and 20 bases stayed unmatched. CDR1 MDHEN and CDR2 SYDVKM come from the germline V gene. CDR3: CASSSIWGLAGVGDTDTQYF. CDR3 coding DNA: TGTGCCAGCAGCTCTATTTGGGGGCTAGCGGGAGTAGGGGACACAGATACGCAGTATTTT.

This clonotype was seen more than once but under ten times. This chain joins TRBV24-1 and TRBJ2-3, with D tentatively TRBD2 (6 bases). The germline V gene has CDR1 KGHDR and CDR2 SFDVKD. V shed 5 bases and J shed 5 bases, with 19 bases lying between them. The CDR3 is 16 amino acids. CDR3 DNA sequence: TGTGCCACCAGTGGCTTTGGAGGGTTAAGTGAAGATACGCAGTATTTT. Translation gives CATSGFGGLSEDTQYF.

This clonotype was picked up a small number of times. This chain links TRBV27 with TRBJ2-7; D is unresolved. The germline V gene encodes CDR1 MNHEY and CDR2 SMNVEV (reference sequence). The CDR3 is 14 residues long. The V end lost 4 bases, the J end lost 6 bases, and 16 bases lay between the germline ends. The CDR3 DNA follows: TGTGCCAGCAGTTCCCTGACAACGGCTTTCGAGCAGTACTTC. Its protein product is CASSSLTTAFEQYF.

The chain links TRBV11-2 to TRBJ1-4, with D maybe TRBD1 (5 bases). Germline V gene sequence: CDR1 SGHAT, CDR2 FQNNGV. This CDR3 is built from 19 residues. Trimming removed 5 bases at V and 2 bases at J, with 24 bases between. In DNA, the CDR3 is TGTGCCAGCAGCCCCCGAGGTGGGGCAATTCTTGGGACTAATGAAAAACTGTTTTTT. Its protein product is CASSPRGGAILGTNEKLFF.

This clonotype showed up just once. The gene calls are TRBV5-1 and TRBJ1-2, with TRBD1 identical over 9 bases. CDR1 is SGHRS and CDR2 is YFSETQ in the germline V gene. The CDR3 is 16 residues long. The J segment lost 4 bases and the V segment lost 0 bases, leaving 7 bases of the junction unmatched. CDR3 protein: CASSLGDRERVYGYTF. The CDR3 DNA is TGCGCCAGCAGCTTGGGGGACAGGGAACGGGTCTATGGCTACACCTTC.

This clonotype came up a few times. The V gene is TRBV7-2, the J gene TRBJ2-3, with 9 bases fitting TRBD2. There are 12 residues in the CDR3. CDR1 is SGHTA and CDR2 is FQGNSA in the germline V gene. Trimming cost V 4 bases and J 15 bases; bases outside gene matches: 8. The CDR3 DNA is TGTGCCAGCAGCTCCAGCGGGAGGAGGTGTTATTTT. Protein: CASSSSGRRCYF.

This clonotype has only a few counts. This chain connects TRBV19 to TRBJ2-2; either TRBD1 or TRBD2 may supply D (5 bases each). The CDR3 is made up of 15 amino acids. In germline, CDR1 is LNHDA, CDR2 SQIVND (reference sequence). V lost 2 bases to trimming and J lost 3 bases, with 10 bases between them. CDR3 in DNA: TGTGCCAGTAGTATACGGGGACCTCACACCGGGGAGCTGTTTTTT. It codes for CASSIRGPHTGELFF.

This clonotype was found a few times. The chain links TRBV28 to TRBJ2-1; D is unresolved. Germline V gene data show CDR1 as MDHEN and CDR2 as SYDVKM. This CDR3 is built from 13 residues. V shed 6 bases and J shed 5 bases, with 11 bases lying between them. As DNA, the CDR3 is TGTGCCAGCAGCCTAAGGACGGACAATGAGCAGTTCTTC. Protein product: CASSLRTDNEQFF. Full variable domain (outside the CDR3, taken from reference TRBV28 and TRBJ2-1): DVKVTQSSRYLVKRTGEKVFLECVQDMDHENMFWYRQDPGLGLRLIYFSYDVKMKEKGDIPEGYSVSREKKERFSLILESASTNQTSMYLCASSLRTDNEQFFGPGTRLTVL.

The chain is built from TRBV15 and TRBJ2-1; D is unclear. Trimming took off 5 bases at V and 9 bases at J, with 20 bases between the two ends. The germline V gene has CDR1 LNHNV and CDR2 YYDKDF (reference sequence). This CDR3 is 15 amino acids long. In DNA, the CDR3 is TGTGCCACCAGCCTAATCCCCGAAGGTCCCACTGAGCAGTTCTTC. Its protein product is CATSLIPEGPTEQFF.

This chain's CDR3 is CSVRGTGGETQYF. The CDR3, as DNA: TGCAGCGTCCGGGGGACAGGGGGAGAGACCCAGTACTTC. The chain uses TRBV29-1 and TRBJ2-5; 11 positions match TRBD1. This CDR3 is built from 13 residues. Germline V CDR1 and CDR2: SQVTM, ANQGSEA. V dropped 6 bases and J dropped 4; count of bases not matched to a gene: 4.

This clonotype was seen many times. This rearrangement joins TRBV7-3 to TRBJ2-5; D ambiguous. CDR3 length: 15 amino acids. Trimming took off 2 bases at V and 0 bases at J, with 10 bases between the two ends. CDR1 SGHTA and CDR2 FQGTGA come from the germline V gene. The DNA for the CDR3 is TGTGCCAGCAGCTTAGGATTTGGGGACCAAGAGACCCAGTACTTC. Its translation is CASSLGFGDQETQYF. Full variable domain (remainder filled in from reference TRBV7-3 and TRBJ2-5): GAGVSQTPSNKVTEKGKYVELRCDPISGHTALYWYRQSLGQGPEFLIYFQGTGAADDSGLPNDRFFAVRPEGSVSTLKIQRTERGDSAVYLCASSLGFGDQETQYFGPGTRLLVL.

The chain recombines TRBV28 with TRBJ2-1; D is undetermined. Germline lookup yields CDR1 MDHEN and CDR2 SYDVKM. The germline V and J ends were trimmed by 3 bases and 2 bases, with 8 bases remaining between them. This CDR3 spans 14 amino acids. In DNA form, the CDR3 reads TGTGCCAGCAGTTTCAGATCGGCCTACAATGAGCAGTTCTTC. This translates into CASSFRSAYNEQFF.

V gene TRBV7-9 combines with J gene TRBJ1-5; D is possibly TRBD1 (5 bases). The germline V and J ends were trimmed by 5 bases and 0 bases, with 8 bases remaining between them. Germline-derived CDR1 and CDR2 are SEHNR and FQNEAQ (reference sequence). This CDR3 has 14 residues. DNA for the CDR3: TGTGCCAGCAGCAAACAGGATAGCAATCAGCCCCAGCATTTT. Protein: CASSKQDSNQPQHF.

The CDR3, as DNA: TGTGCCAGCAGCCAAGATACCGGGACCGTGTACACTGAAGCTTTCTTT. It codes for CASSQDTGTVYTEAFF. The chain combines TRBV14 with TRBJ1-1; maybe TRBD1 (5 bases). CDR3 length equals 16 residues. V gave up 0 bases and J gave up 3 bases, with 14 bases separating them. Germline assignment: CDR1 SGHDN and CDR2 FVKESK.

The rearrangement joins TRBV6-2 or TRBV6-3 to TRBJ2-4; D remains unclear. This CDR3 spans 14 amino acids. Deletions cut 2 bases from V and 2 bases from J, with 7 bases between. Looked up from germline, CDR1 is MNHEY and CDR2 is SVGEGT. The CDR3 DNA reads as TGTGCCAGCAGTTACCTGGGAACCAAAAACATTCAGTACTTC. The encoded protein is CASSYLGTKNIQYF.

The V gene is TRBV6-1, the J gene TRBJ2-4; 9 bases agree with TRBD1. The germline gives CDR1 MNHNS, CDR2 SASEGT. The CDR3 extends over 14 amino acids. Trimming cost V 2 bases and J 10 bases; bases outside gene matches: 6. DNA of the CDR3: TGTGCCAGCAGTGAACTTATCGGGACAGGGATTCAGTACTTC. Protein: CASSELIGTGIQYF.

The chain is built from TRBV5-1 and TRBJ2-2; D remains unclear. In germline, CDR1 is SGHRS, CDR2 YFSETQ. With 4 bases removed from V and 6 bases from J, the gap between germline ends came to 10 bases. The CDR3 length is 13 residues. As DNA, the CDR3 is TGCGCCAGCAGCCTGAATGGGCCCGGGGAGCTGTTTTTT. Protein sequence: CASSLNGPGELFF.

V and J are TRBV12-3 or TRBV12-4 and TRBJ2-2, with TRBD2 as a possible D gene (6 bases). The CDR3 runs 15 residues. V was trimmed by 6 bases and J by 3 bases, leaving 14 bases between them. The CDR3 coding sequence is TGTGCCAGCAGCCCAATCCCGGGGGACACCGGGGAGCTGTTTTTT. Protein: CASSPIPGDTGELFF.

This clonotype was counted between two and nine times. V usage is TRBV25-1 and J usage is TRBJ1-4, with D possibly TRBD1 on 5 matching bases. Germline values: CDR1 MGHDK, CDR2 SYGVNS. Trimming stripped 4 bases from V and 4 bases from J, with 13 bases between. The CDR3 length is 15 residues. DNA for the CDR3: TGTGCCAGCAGTGGTAGGGGTGGGATTAATGAAAAACTGTTTTTT. Amino acids: CASSGRGGINEKLFF.

The chain links TRBV4-1 to TRBJ2-7, with 11 positions matching TRBD1. From germline, CDR1 is MGHRA and CDR2 YSYEKL. The CDR3 runs 18 residues. V dropped 3 bases and J dropped 7; count of bases not matched to a gene: 17. CDR3 residues: CASSQSRDRGKLLPEQYF. The CDR3, as DNA: TGCGCCAGCAGCCAGTCCCGGGACAGGGGGAAACTACTCCCGGAGCAGTACTTC.

This clonotype was observed at least ten times. The chain is built from TRBV12-3 or TRBV12-4 and TRBJ1-5; 7 bases are shared with TRBD1. Germline trimming cut 7 bases from V and 1 base from J; bases unmatched to any gene: 4. This CDR3 has 14 residues. The CDR3 DNA reads TGTGCCAGCACCAGGGGGGACAGCAATCAGCCCCAGCATTTT. Amino acids: CASTRGDSNQPQHF.